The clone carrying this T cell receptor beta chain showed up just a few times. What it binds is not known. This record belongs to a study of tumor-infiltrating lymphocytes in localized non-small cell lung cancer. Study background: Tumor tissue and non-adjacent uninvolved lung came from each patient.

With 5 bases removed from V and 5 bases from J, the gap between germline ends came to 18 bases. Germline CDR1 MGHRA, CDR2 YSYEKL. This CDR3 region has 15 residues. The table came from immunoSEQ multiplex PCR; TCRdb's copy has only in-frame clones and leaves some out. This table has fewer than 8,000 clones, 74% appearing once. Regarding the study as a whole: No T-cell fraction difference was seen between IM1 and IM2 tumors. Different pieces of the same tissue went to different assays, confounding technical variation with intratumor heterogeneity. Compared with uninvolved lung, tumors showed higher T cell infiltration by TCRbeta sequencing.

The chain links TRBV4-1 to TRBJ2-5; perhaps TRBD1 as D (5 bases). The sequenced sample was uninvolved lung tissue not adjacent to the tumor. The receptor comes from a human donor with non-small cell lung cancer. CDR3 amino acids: CASSISDSPWETQYF. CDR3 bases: TGCGCCAGCAGCATTTCCGACAGTCCCTGGGAGACCCAGTACTTC.